This T cell receptor (beta chain) derives from a study of blood T cell repertoires in COVID-19. Study information: Both acute and convalescent COVID-19 samples were obtained from the United States, Italy and Spain.

Authors' analysis steps: Researchers report that nucleated cell counts were estimated from reference gene primer amplification. Clones were sequenced by immunoSEQ multiplex PCR, and TCRdb holds only the in-frame ones, with some missing. The V and J calls and clone size are taken from that table; D and trimming were inferred from the DNA. The sample lists about 220,000 clones, around 90% occurring once. Allocation to cohorts depended on clinical history reported by the participants. With 2 bases removed from V and 7 bases from J, the gap between germline ends came to 9 bases. Germline V gene lookup returns CDR1 MNHEY and CDR2 SMNVEV (reference sequence). This CDR3 region has 13 residues.

The source of this sequence is a man aged 25 to 45 who had been exposed to COVID-19. Sequenced sample: PBMCs or T cells enriched from blood (not recorded which). The rearrangement uses TRBV27 and TRBJ1-5, with a weak D call TRBD1 (6 bases). The CDR3 nucleotides are TGTGCCAGCAGTTTAGGGACAAGACAGCCCCAGCATTTT. Translated: CASSLGTRQPQHF.